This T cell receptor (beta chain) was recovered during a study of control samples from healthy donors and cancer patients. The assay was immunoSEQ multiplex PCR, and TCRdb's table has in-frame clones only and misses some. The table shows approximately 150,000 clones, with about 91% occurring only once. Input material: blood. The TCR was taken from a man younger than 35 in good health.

The CDR3 is CASSWYTEAFF. CDR3 nucleotides: TGTGCCAGCAGTTGGTACACTGAAGCTTTCTTT. The chain is built from TRBV25-1 and TRBJ1-1, with D uncertain. V shed 5 bases and J shed 3 bases, with 4 bases lying between them. Per the germline V gene, CDR1 is MGHDK and CDR2 is SYGVNS. CDR3 size: 11 residues.